The source of this TCR beta chain is a study of cytomegalovirus exposure and HLA in healthy donors. Study results and limitations: Analyses of presence/absence relied on an assumption of roughly uniform sequencing depth across donors. 150 or so TCR beta chains were listed as cytomegalovirus-associated.

PCR amplification relied on 60 Vbeta primers (plus 13 Jbeta primers). The data were produced by immunoSEQ multiplex PCR, yet TCRdb's version contains in-frame clones alone and is incomplete. The data hold tens of thousands of clones, with about two thirds observed a single time. CDR3 size: 15 residues. The germline CDR1 and CDR2 sequences are SGHAT and FQDESV (reference sequence). The V segment lost 4 bases and the J segment 2 bases; nucleotides outside the gene matches: 3. About this clone: Its antigen is still unknown.

The rearrangement uses TRBV11-1 and TRBJ1-1; 11 nucleotides match TRBD1. Sequencing used PBMCs. The sequence came from a woman in her forties or fifties in good health and CMV-seropositive. CDR3 residues: CASSSRTGGNTEAFF. As DNA, the CDR3 is TGTGCCAGCAGCTCACGGACAGGGGGCAACACTGAAGCTTTCTTT.